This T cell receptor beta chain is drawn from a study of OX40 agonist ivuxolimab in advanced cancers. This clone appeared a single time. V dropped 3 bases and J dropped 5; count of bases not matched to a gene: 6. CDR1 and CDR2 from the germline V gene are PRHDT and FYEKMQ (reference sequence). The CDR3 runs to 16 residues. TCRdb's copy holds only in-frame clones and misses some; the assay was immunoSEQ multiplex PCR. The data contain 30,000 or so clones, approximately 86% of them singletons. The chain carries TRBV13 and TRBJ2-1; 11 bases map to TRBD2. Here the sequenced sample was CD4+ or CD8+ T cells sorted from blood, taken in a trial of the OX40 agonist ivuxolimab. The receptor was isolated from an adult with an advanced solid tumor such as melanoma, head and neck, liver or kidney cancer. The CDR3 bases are TGTGCCAGCAGCTTGTTAGCGGGAGGGCCGGACAATGAGCAGTTCTTC. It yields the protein CASSLLAGGPDNEQFF.